The 20 T cell receptor beta chains below come from one sample, sequenced in a study of beta chain features in type 1 diabetes. Of the isolated RNA, all was reverse transcribed, and so the sequenced material was expressed TCRB transcripts. Clones were sequenced by immunoSEQ multiplex PCR, and TCRdb holds only the in-frame ones, with some missing. The table shows fewer than 550,000 clones, with about an eighth occurring only once. Material for sequencing was naive CD4+ T cells from blood. The receptors stem from a woman under 30 in good health.

CDR3 region: CASSGPGQEETQYF. CDR3 nucleotide sequence: TGTGCCAGCAGTGGACCTGGACAGGAAGAGACCCAGTACTTC. The chain couples TRBV2 to TRBJ2-5; the match to TRBD1 covers 7 bases. The ends lost 4 bases at V and 3 bases at J; junction bases unmatched: 5. The CDR3 sequence is 14 residues long. In germline, CDR1 is SNHLY, CDR2 FYNNEI.

This clone was observed once. V gene TRBV7-9 combines with J gene TRBJ2-5, with D possibly matching TRBD2 (5 bases). Germline CDR1 SEHNR, CDR2 FQNEAQ (reference sequence). With 5 bases removed from V and 5 bases from J, the gap between germline ends came to 15 bases. The CDR3 consists of 14 residues. In DNA form, the CDR3 reads TGTGCCAGCAGCCTTGACCTAGCTCGGGAGACCCAGTACTTC. This codes for CASSLDLARETQYF.

The chain links TRBV23-1 to TRBJ2-5, with TRBD1 matching 8 bases. Being an ORF, TRBV23-1 has a function that is uncertain. Losses at the gene ends were 6 bases for V and 1 base for J; bases not matched to a gene: 4. The CDR3 contains 14 residues. As DNA, the CDR3 is TGCGCCAGCAGGGACAGGGAGGCCCAAGAGACCCAGTACTTC. It specifies CASRDREAQETQYF.

This clone was detected only a few times. V usage is TRBV7-9 and J usage is TRBJ2-7; TRBD2 matches at 7 bases. Germline V gene data show CDR1 as SEHNR and CDR2 as FQNEAQ (reference sequence). The junction had 5 bases not matched to a gene; V was cut back by 3 bases and J by 3 bases. This CDR3 comprises 14 residues. CDR3 nucleotide sequence: TGTGCCAGCAGCTTTGCGGGAGTAGGCTACGAGCAGTACTTC. It translates to CASSFAGVGYEQYF.

This clone occurred a few times. The V gene is TRBV18, the J gene TRBJ2-1; D uncertain. CDR3 length: 14 residues. V lost 0 bases to trimming and J lost 2 bases, with 5 bases between them. Germline V gene data show CDR1 as KGHSH and CDR2 as LQKENI. In DNA form, the CDR3 reads TGTGCCAGCTCACCACCGGGGACCTACAATGAGCAGTTCTTC. Translated: CASSPPGTYNEQFF.

This clone was observed a handful of times. This chain links TRBV18 with TRBJ2-7; D not certain. The CDR3 consists of 12 residues. Germline CDR1 reads KGHSH; CDR2 reads LQKENI. Trimming took 6 bases from V and 4 from J, leaving 10 bases between them. Written as DNA, the CDR3 is TGTGCCAGCTCCCGTACTAATTACGAGCAGTACTTC. Protein sequence: CASSRTNYEQYF.

The chain recombines TRBV11-2 with TRBJ2-5; no definite D call. Germline V gives CDR1 SGHAT, CDR2 FQNNGV. This CDR3 is 14 amino acids long. The V end was cut by 5 bases, the J end by 1 base, with 11 bases between. CDR3 in DNA: TGTGCCAGCAGCATGTCGGGCCGCCAAGAGACCCAGTACTTC. Residues: CASSMSGRQETQYF. Variable domain in full (rest from reference TRBV11-2 and TRBJ2-5): EAGVAQSPRYKIIEKRQSVAFWCNPISGHATLYWYQQILGQGPKLLIQFQNNGVVDDSQLPKDRFSAERLKGVDSTLKIQPAKLEDSAVYLCASSMSGRQETQYFGPGTRLLVL.

This chain links TRBV30 with TRBJ2-5, with 9 bases matching TRBD1. CDR1 is GTSNPN and CDR2 is SVGIG in the germline V gene (reference sequence). With V trimmed by 2 bases and J by 7 bases, 14 bases remained unmatched. This CDR3 spans 16 amino acids. This CDR3 is CAWSSTPGQGIGTQYF. The CDR3 DNA reads TGTGCCTGGAGTTCAACACCGGGACAGGGTATTGGGACCCAGTACTTC.

The chain combines TRBV4-3 with TRBJ2-3; D is ambiguous. The V end lost 0 bases, the J end lost 2 bases, and 12 bases lay between the germline ends. Germline CDR1 and CDR2: LGHNA and YSLEER. This CDR3 region has 16 residues. CDR3 in amino acids: CASSQDALGSTDTQYF. The DNA of the CDR3 is TGCGCCAGCAGCCAAGATGCTTTGGGGTCCACAGATACGCAGTATTTT.

This chain joins TRBV2 and TRBJ2-2; 7 nucleotides align to TRBD1. CDR3 length: 14 residues. The V segment lost 6 bases and the J segment 0 bases; nucleotides outside the gene matches: 1. Germline CDR1 SNHLY, CDR2 FYNNEI. CDR3 sequence (DNA): TGTGCCAGCAGGGGGACAGCGAACACCGGGGAGCTGTTTTTT. This translates into CASRGTANTGELFF.

V gene TRBV2 combines with J gene TRBJ1-2, with D maybe TRBD1 (5 bases). Trimming pared 6 bases from V and 7 bases from J, leaving 15 bases between. The CDR3 length is 13 residues. Germline V lookup: CDR1 SNHLY, CDR2 FYNNEI. The CDR3 region is CASRPGGGGGYTF. Here the CDR3 DNA reads TGTGCCAGCAGGCCCGGGGGAGGTGGTGGCTACACCTTC.

The gene calls are TRBV19 and TRBJ2-7; 8 nucleotides agree with TRBD1. This CDR3 has 14 amino acids. Trimming took 5 bases from V and 5 from J; bases not matched to a gene: 8. Germline V gene lookup returns CDR1 LNHDA and CDR2 SQIVND (reference sequence). CDR3 in DNA: TGTGCCAGTAGTTTCAGTGGGACAGGTAACGAGCAGTACTTC. Protein product: CASSFSGTGNEQYF.

This clone was recorded a few times. The same CDR3 arises from other DNA sequences in this sample as well. The V and J genes are TRBV5-1 and TRBJ2-1, with 11 positions matching TRBD2. Trimming removed 4 bases from V and 0 bases from J; junction bases left unmatched: 3. Germline values: CDR1 SGHRS, CDR2 YFSETQ. The CDR3 loop spans 16 amino acids. The CDR3 sequence is CASSPTSGGSYNEQFF. Here the CDR3 DNA reads TGCGCCAGCAGCCCCACTAGCGGGGGCTCCTACAATGAGCAGTTCTTC.

This clone was detected a few times. The chain couples TRBV28 to TRBJ2-1; D is unresolved. CDR3 size: 15 residues. Germline CDR1 reads MDHEN; CDR2 reads SYDVKM. The germline V and J ends were trimmed by 4 bases and 1 base, with 11 bases remaining between them. CDR3 nucleotide sequence: TGTGCCAGCAGTTATTGGGGTTCTTCCTACAATGAGCAGTTCTTC. Its translation is CASSYWGSSYNEQFF.

The chain combines TRBV6-1 with TRBJ2-7, with 9 bases that match TRBD1. Germline values: CDR1 MNHNS, CDR2 SASEGT. The J segment lost 4 bases and the V segment lost 3 bases, leaving 7 bases of the junction unmatched. This CDR3 is 15 amino acids long. The CDR3: CASSEGGTGKYEQYV. CDR3 nucleotides: TGTGCCAGCAGTGAGGGAGGGACAGGGAAATACGAGCAGTACGTC.

This chain uses TRBV11-3 with TRBJ2-5, with a tentative D call TRBD2 (5 bases). The CDR3 sequence is 15 residues long. The V gene's germline CDR1 is SGHNT and CDR2 YENEEA. Trimming removed 3 bases at V and 3 bases at J, with 14 bases between. The chain's CDR3 is CASSFWGSGEETQYF. The CDR3 DNA sequence: TGTGCCAGCAGCTTTTGGGGATCCGGGGAAGAGACCCAGTACTTC. The variable domain in full, completed from reference TRBV11-3 and TRBJ2-5, reads EAGVVQSPRYKIIEKKQPVAFWCNPISGHNTLYWYLQNLGQGPELLIRYENEEAVDDSQLPKDRFSAERLKGVDSTLKIQPAELGDSAVYLCASSFWGSGEETQYFGPGTRLLVL.

This clone was found a few times. This rearrangement joins TRBV29-1 to TRBJ1-1, with a tentative D call TRBD1 (5 bases). Trimming pared 2 bases from V and 7 bases from J, leaving 11 bases between. CDR3 size: 12 residues. From germline, CDR1 is SQVTM and CDR2 ANQGSEA. CDR3 amino acids: CSVEIEGYEAFF. The CDR3 DNA sequence: TGCAGCGTTGAAATCGAGGGGTATGAAGCTTTCTTT.

This CDR3 is CASRRTGTALETQYF. CDR3 DNA sequence: TGCGCCAGCAGACGCACCGGGACAGCTTTAGAGACCCAGTACTTC. This chain uses TRBV5-1 with TRBJ2-5, with 7 bases aligning to TRBD1. CDR3 length equals 15 residues. V gave up 5 bases and J gave up 4 bases; unmatched junction bases: 11. Germline CDR1 and CDR2: SGHRS and YFSETQ.

This clone was detected only a few times. J is TRBJ2-7 and V is TRBV7-2; D might be TRBD1 or TRBD2, each matching 5 bases. Deletions cut 4 bases from V and 4 bases from J, with 11 bases between. Per germline, CDR1 SGHTA and CDR2 FQGNSA. This CDR3 has 13 amino acids. The CDR3: CASSSPGTYEQYV. In DNA form, the CDR3 reads TGTGCCAGCAGCTCCCCGGGGACGTACGAGCAGTACGTC.

The chain joins TRBV27 to TRBJ2-1; TRBD2 is a possible D gene (5 bases). CDR1 and CDR2 (germline): MNHEY, SMNVEV (reference sequence). Trimming stripped 5 bases from V and 3 bases from J, with 14 bases between. CDR3 size: 15 residues. The CDR3 region is CASSNLFRGYNEQFF. The CDR3 nucleotides read TGTGCCAGCAGTAACTTATTTCGGGGCTACAATGAGCAGTTCTTC.